This T cell receptor beta chain was recovered during a study of T cells in Graves' hyperthyroidism and ophthalmopathy. The study's findings and limits: Clonotypes that were expanded in thyroid above 0.001 mostly appeared in blood too. Ophthalmopathy and stable hyperthyroidism were separated by a 13 V-J model.

For this clonotype: Its antigen is not identified.

Pregnant or lactating patients were excluded, as were those with uncontrolled infection or other autoimmune disease. Each diagnosis was grounded in clinical symptoms, serum thyroxine and TRAb, thyroid ultrasound, and orbital computed tomography. TCR beta CDR3 region amplification was performed from RNA transcripts. HTBI primers were used for first-round RT-PCR of the TCR CDR3. TCRdb fed the multiplex PCR reads into MiXCR, producing one record per CDR3 protein. This table holds about 510,000 distinct CDR3 sequences, approximately 48% found once. The sample consisted of peripheral blood or thyroid tissue (not recorded which). The source is an adult woman with Graves' disease, either hyperthyroidism or ophthalmopathy (not recorded which).

CDR3 bases: TGTGCCATCAGTGAAAAGGATGGCTACACCTTC. Translation: CAISEKDGYTF. J is TRBJ1-2 and V is TRBV10-3; D gene ambiguous. From germline, CDR1 is ENHRY and CDR2 SYGVKD. With 3 bases removed from V and 6 bases from J, the gap between germline ends came to 5 bases. The CDR3 loop spans 11 amino acids.